The 29 T cell receptor beta chains in this list originate from one sample, sequenced in a study of cytomegalovirus exposure and HLA in healthy donors (dated 2017 in TCRdb). The protocol used for the library was the immunoSEQ multiplex PCR assay. The multiplex PCR relied on a mix of 60 forward primers for TCR Vbeta segments and 13 reverse primers for TCR Jbeta segments. The immuneACCESS repertoire file appears here via TCRdb, limited to in-frame rearrangements. These files lack a portion of the clones; in checked studies, under half of the deficit traces to unresolved V genes, and the cause of the others is not known. The sample table records some 180,000 clones; around 73% of these occur just once. The ten most abundant clones make up under 7% of the sample. Sequencing input: PBMCs. The receptors stem from a woman in her late teens or twenties in good health and CMV-seropositive.

The gene calls are TRBV2 and TRBJ2-7; D is perhaps TRBD2 (5 bases). Between the trimmed V and J ends, which lost 7 bases and 9 bases, there was a span of 22 bases. In germline, CDR1 is SNHLY, CDR2 FYNNEI. The CDR3 length is 14 residues. DNA for the CDR3: TGTGCCAGCACCGACCAGTCCCTCGGGGTTGGGCAGTACTTC. Translated: CASTDQSLGVGQYF.

This chain uses TRBV7-2 with TRBJ1-1; D is ambiguous. CDR1 is SGHTA and CDR2 is FQGNSA in the germline V gene. The CDR3 spans 15 residues. V was trimmed by 3 bases and J by 0 bases, leaving 11 bases between them. CDR3 protein: CASSLGRLMNTEAFF. DNA for the CDR3: TGTGCCAGCAGCTTGGGGAGGCTAATGAACACTGAAGCTTTCTTT.

This clone is a singleton in its sample. The genes are TRBV11-2 and TRBJ2-5; tentatively, D is TRBD2 (5 bases). This CDR3 comprises 13 residues. The ends were cut back, 0 bases at V and 4 bases at J, with 6 bases in the middle. Looked up from germline, CDR1 is SGHAT and CDR2 is FQNNGV. The CDR3 region has the DNA TGTGCCAGCAGCTTAGAGGACTCAGAGACCCAGTACTTC. It translates to CASSLEDSETQYF.

This clone has just a few counts. The chain is built from TRBV5-4 and TRBJ1-6; D remains unclear. Per the germline V gene, CDR1 is SGHNT and CDR2 is YYREEE (reference sequence). V lost 2 bases and J 0 bases, leaving 9 bases between the germline ends. The length of the CDR3 is 16 residues. The CDR3 nucleotides read TGTGCCAGCAGCTTTGGAGGGAGCTCCTATAATTCACCCCTCCACTTT. Protein product: CASSFGGSSYNSPLHF.

This rearrangement joins TRBV7-9 to TRBJ2-1; 7 bases line up with TRBD2. The V and J ends lost 4 bases and 0 bases, in that order; junction bases with no gene match: 0. The CDR3 has 14 residues. The germline CDR1 and CDR2 sequences are SEHNR and FQNEAQ (reference sequence). CDR3: CASSWTSSYNEQFF. In nucleotides, the CDR3 is TGTGCCAGCAGCTGGACTAGCTCCTACAATGAGCAGTTCTTC.

This sequence joins TRBV27 and TRBJ2-5; a possible D gene is TRBD1 (8 bases). Germline loops: CDR1 MNHEY, CDR2 SMNVEV (reference sequence). The CDR3 is 17 residues long. Trimming took off 4 bases at V and 2 bases at J, with 20 bases between the two ends. CDR3 nucleotides: TGTGCCAGCAGTTCGTCAAACAGGGGGGGAAGGCAAGAGACCCAGTACTTC. Translated: CASSSSNRGGRQETQYF.

V and J are TRBV11-2 and TRBJ2-2; TRBD1 aligns across 8 bases. Germline values: CDR1 SGHAT, CDR2 FQNNGV. The CDR3 loop spans 16 amino acids. The V segment lost 5 bases and the J segment 2 bases; nucleotides outside the gene matches: 7. The CDR3 sequence is CASSLSGGLNTGELFF. For the CDR3, the DNA is TGTGCCAGCAGCCTCTCAGGGGGCTTAAACACCGGGGAGCTGTTTTTT. Filled out from reference TRBV11-2 and TRBJ2-2, the complete variable domain reads EAGVAQSPRYKIIEKRQSVAFWCNPISGHATLYWYQQILGQGPKLLIQFQNNGVVDDSQLPKDRFSAERLKGVDSTLKIQPAKLEDSAVYLCASSLSGGLNTGELFFGEGSRLTVL.

This clone was recorded a few times. The V gene is TRBV29-1, the J gene TRBJ1-3; D is uncertain. This CDR3 has 15 residues. CDR1 is SQVTM and CDR2 is ANQGSEA in the germline V gene. V was trimmed by 3 bases and J by 0 bases, leaving 12 bases between them. In nucleotides, the CDR3 is TGCAGCGTTGAGGGCAAACTCAGCTCTGGAAACACCATATATTTT. This gives the protein CSVEGKLSSGNTIYF.

The chain uses TRBV10-3 and TRBJ2-1; 11 nucleotides match TRBD2. The CDR3 runs to 15 residues. CDR1 is ENHRY and CDR2 is SYGVKD in the germline V gene. The trim removed 3 bases at V and 9 bases at J, leaving 7 bases unmatched. DNA of the CDR3: TGTGCCATCAGTGACTTAGCGGGGGGGCCTACTGAGCAGTTCTTC. Its protein product is CAISDLAGGPTEQFF.

This clone was counted between two and nine times. The rearrangement links TRBV9 to TRBJ2-1; TRBD2 matches 9 bases. V trimming: 0 bases; J trimming: 6 bases; junction bases outside the gene matches: 4. The CDR3 is 15 amino acids. Germline V lookup: CDR1 SGDLS, CDR2 YYNGEE. DNA for the CDR3: TGTGCCAGCAGCGTAGGCGGGGGGGCCGTCAATGAGCAGTTCTTC. Translating gives CASSVGGGAVNEQFF.

V gene TRBV10-3 combines with J gene TRBJ1-2, with TRBD1 matching 7 bases. Germline values: CDR1 ENHRY, CDR2 SYGVKD. Trimming removed 8 bases from V and 3 bases from J; junction bases left unmatched: 3. This CDR3 has 12 residues. CDR3 in amino acids: CAIRGQDYGYTF. The CDR3 nucleotides are TGTGCCATCCGCGGACAGGACTATGGCTACACCTTC.

This clone was seen once. V usage is TRBV5-8 and J usage is TRBJ2-6, with D possibly TRBD2 on 6 matching bases. This CDR3 spans 17 amino acids. Between the trimmed V and J ends, which lost 0 bases and 2 bases, there was a span of 12 bases. CDR1 is SGHTS and CDR2 is YDEGEE in the germline V gene. The CDR3 sequence: CASSLAMRGPGANVLTF. As DNA, the CDR3 is TGTGCCAGCAGCTTGGCTATGCGGGGCCCTGGGGCCAACGTCCTGACTTTC.

V usage is TRBV11-2 and J usage is TRBJ1-1; D unclear. In germline, CDR1 is SGHAT, CDR2 FQNNGV. There are 15 residues in the CDR3. Trimming left V 5 bases short and J 4 bases short, with 17 bases between. The CDR3 coding sequence is TGTGCCAGCAGCCCCAGCTTAGCTAGCGGCACTGAAGCTTTCTTT. It specifies CASSPSLASGTEAFF.

This clone was seen more than once but under ten times. The chain uses TRBV7-2 and TRBJ2-7, with 7 bases that match TRBD1. The CDR3 runs 13 residues. V dropped 4 bases and J dropped 3; count of bases not matched to a gene: 3. CDR1 SGHTA and CDR2 FQGNSA come from the germline V gene. CDR3 nucleotide sequence: TGTGCCAGCAGCTCAGGGACAGTCTACGAGCAGTACTTC. Amino acids: CASSSGTVYEQYF.

This clone was found once. The chain links TRBV27 to TRBJ1-1, with no clear D. The CDR3 contains 14 residues. Germline assignment: CDR1 MNHEY and CDR2 SMNVEV (reference sequence). V lost 7 bases and J 0 bases, leaving 12 bases between the germline ends. This CDR3 is CASTPYGMNTEAFF. For the CDR3, the DNA is TGTGCCAGCACCCCGTACGGGATGAACACTGAAGCTTTCTTT.

This chain links TRBV7-2 with TRBJ2-7; TRBD1 matches at 8 bases. The V and J ends lost 4 bases and 1 base, in that order; junction bases with no gene match: 6. Per the germline V gene, CDR1 is SGHTA and CDR2 is FQGNSA. The CDR3 length is 15 residues. The CDR3 bases are TGTGCCAGCAGCTCCCACGGGACAGGATCCTACGAGCAGTACTTC. It translates to CASSSHGTGSYEQYF.

This clone came up a few times. The rearrangement joins TRBV6-6 to TRBJ2-1, with unresolved D. Looked up from germline, CDR1 is MNHNY and CDR2 is SVGAGI (reference sequence). The CDR3 is 15 amino acids. The V gene lost 10 bases and the J gene lost 0 bases, with 16 bases spanning the gap. The DNA of the CDR3 is TGTGCCACCCTCTTCAGGTCAAGCTCCTACAATGAGCAGTTCTTC. Translated, it gives CATLFRSSSYNEQFF.

The V call is TRBV11-2, the J call TRBJ1-4; 8 bases map to TRBD1. Germline CDR1 and CDR2: SGHAT and FQNNGV. The CDR3 totals 18 residues. After removal of 5 bases from V and 0 bases from J, the junction contained 11 bases not matched to a gene. As DNA, the CDR3 is TGTGCCAGCAGCCGGACAGGGAAGGGAGTAGCAACTAATGAAAAACTGTTTTTT. It encodes CASSRTGKGVATNEKLFF.

The chain has TRBV27 and TRBJ2-7, with D perhaps matching TRBD1 (6 bases). The V gene lost 6 bases and the J gene lost 3 bases, with 15 bases spanning the gap. Germline V gene lookup returns CDR1 MNHEY and CDR2 SMNVEV (reference sequence). The CDR3 has 14 residues. CDR3 coding DNA: TGTGCCAGCAGCGAATCAGGGACATACTACGAGCAGTACTTC. Translation gives CASSESGTYYEQYF.

J is TRBJ1-5 and V is TRBV6-4; D is unresolved. The CDR3 is made up of 13 amino acids. V was shortened by 6 bases and J by 4 bases, with 10 bases between the two germline ends. Germline CDR1 is MRHNA and CDR2 is SNTAGT. CDR3 sequence (DNA): TGTGCCAGCAGCGCCGACACAAATCAGCCCCAGCATTTT. Translated: CASSADTNQPQHF.

The V call is TRBV6-1, the J call TRBJ1-1, with D possibly being TRBD1 (5 bases). This CDR3 has 14 amino acids. The germline V and J ends were trimmed by 6 bases and 10 bases, with 21 bases remaining between them. Germline V gene lookup returns CDR1 MNHNS and CDR2 SASEGT. The CDR3 DNA follows: TGTGCCAGCAGCGCGGACGCGGTGGGGCGGGGAGCTTTCTTT. Its translation is CASSADAVGRGAFF.

The sample holds a few counts of this clone. CDR3 nucleotides: TGTGCCACCTCCGGGACTAGCGAGGCGGGAGAGCAGTACTTC. Amino acid sequence: CATSGTSEAGEQYF. The chain combines TRBV10-3 with TRBJ2-7, with 10 nucleotides matching TRBD2. The germline gives CDR1 ENHRY, CDR2 SYGVKD. This CDR3 has 14 residues. The junction had 13 bases not matched to a gene; V was cut back by 10 bases and J by 7 bases.

The genes are TRBV6-5 and TRBJ2-3; D perhaps matches TRBD1 (5 bases). Trimming removed 0 bases from V and 2 bases from J, with 12 bases in between. The CDR3 spans 16 residues. Per the germline V gene, CDR1 is MNHEY and CDR2 is SVGAGI. In nucleotides, the CDR3 is TGTGCCAGCAGTTACTCGACAGCCGTTATCACAGATACGCAGTATTTT. Translation gives CASSYSTAVITDTQYF.

The V call is TRBV4-3, the J call TRBJ2-7; TRBD2 agrees at 7 bases. Trimming took 0 bases from V and 6 from J; bases not matched to a gene: 8. In germline, CDR1 is LGHNA, CDR2 YSLEER. The CDR3 contains 15 residues. This CDR3 is CASSQDRGVFSEQYF. The CDR3 DNA follows: TGCGCCAGCAGCCAAGATCGGGGGGTTTTTAGCGAGCAGTACTTC.

The chain carries TRBV27 and TRBJ2-7; no clear D. CDR1 is MNHEY, CDR2 SMNVEV, per germline (reference sequence). Trimming cost V 5 bases and J 0 bases, with 8 bases left between them. This CDR3 is built from 13 residues. CDR3 in amino acids: CASSNPSSYEQYF. The CDR3 DNA sequence: TGTGCCAGCAGTAACCCCAGCTCCTACGAGCAGTACTTC.

The V and J genes are TRBV15 and TRBJ2-5; 7 bases are shared with TRBD1. The J call may be faulty, since TRBJ2-7 better matches the DNA end. The germline V gene encodes CDR1 LNHNV and CDR2 YYDKDF (reference sequence). The CDR3 totals 13 residues. The CDR3 sequence: CATSGTVSYEQYF. The CDR3 DNA follows: TGTGCCACCAGCGGGACAGTTTCCTACGAGCAGTACTTC.

This clone was seen only a few times. This chain joins TRBV6-6 and TRBJ1-1; 8 nucleotides line up with TRBD1. Losses at the gene ends were 0 bases for V and 11 bases for J; bases not matched to a gene: 2. CDR3 length: 12 residues. Germline lookup yields CDR1 MNHNY and CDR2 SVGAGI (reference sequence). The CDR3 DNA reads as TGTGCCAGCAGTTACTCGACAGGGGATGCTTTCTTT. Its translation: CASSYSTGDAFF.

The rearrangement links TRBV4-2 to TRBJ2-7; 12 bases are a match to TRBD2. V was clipped by 0 bases and J by 7 bases; unmatched bases: 7. Germline CDR1 LGHNA, CDR2 YNFKEQ. CDR3 size: 16 residues. CDR3 protein: CASSQETSGGPREQYF. CDR3 bases: TGTGCCAGCAGCCAAGAAACTAGCGGGGGGCCAAGGGAGCAGTACTTC.

The CDR3 nucleotides read TGCGCCAGCAGCCGAGGGACTTTCTACGAGCAGTACTTC. It specifies CASSRGTFYEQYF. The chain links TRBV4-1 to TRBJ2-5; D is perhaps TRBD2 (6 bases). The assigned J gene may be wrong: the sequence end matches TRBJ2-7 better. Germline values: CDR1 MGHRA, CDR2 YSYEKL. This CDR3 comprises 13 residues.